This T cell receptor (beta chain) was identified during a study of blood T cell repertoires in COVID-19. V shed 4 bases, J shed 2 bases, and the junction held 3 bases outside the gene matches. This CDR3 spans 15 amino acids. Germline CDR1 and CDR2: GTSNPN and SVGIG (reference sequence). Produced via immunoSEQ multiplex PCR; TCRdb's table is partial and in-frame only. The sample includes roughly 700,000 clones, 85% to 90% of them seen just once. Sequenced: peripheral blood. The source of this sequence is a woman younger than 30 with acute or convalescent COVID-19. The chain joins TRBV30 to TRBJ2-6; 9 nucleotides align to TRBD1. CDR3 nucleotide sequence: TGTGCCTGGACTACAGGGGGCGCTGGGGCCAACGTCCTGACTTTC. It specifies CAWTTGGAGANVLTF.